This T cell receptor (beta chain) derives from a study of cytomegalovirus exposure and HLA in healthy donors. The PCR had 60 Vbeta and 13 Jbeta primers. Sequenced by immunoSEQ multiplex PCR; TCRdb stores in-frame clones only, minus some. This sample has some 130,000 clones; less than 85% occur once, and the top ten carry roughly 2%. Germline V lookup: CDR1 MDHEN, CDR2 SYDVKM. Trimming took 6 bases from V and 6 from J; bases not matched to a gene: 7. The CDR3 has 13 residues. The sample consisted of PBMCs. The sequence came from a woman aged 55-70 years in good health and CMV-seropositive. This sequence joins TRBV28 and TRBJ1-2; 7 bases line up with TRBD1. As DNA, the CDR3 is TGTGCCAGCAGACTACAGGGGAACGATGGCTACACCTTC. This translates into CASRLQGNDGYTF.